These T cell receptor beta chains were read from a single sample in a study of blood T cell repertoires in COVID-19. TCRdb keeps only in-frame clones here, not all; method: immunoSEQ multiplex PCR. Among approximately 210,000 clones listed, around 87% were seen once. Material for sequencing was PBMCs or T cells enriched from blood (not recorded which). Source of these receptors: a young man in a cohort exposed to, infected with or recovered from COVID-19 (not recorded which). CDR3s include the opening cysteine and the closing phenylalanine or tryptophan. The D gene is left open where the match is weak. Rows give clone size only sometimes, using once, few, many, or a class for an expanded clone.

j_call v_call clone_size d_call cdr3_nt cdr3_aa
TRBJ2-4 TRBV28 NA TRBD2 TGTGCCAGCAGGAGACTAGCGGGAGGGCGGTCGGCCAAAAACATTCAGTACTTC CASRRLAGGRSAKNIQYF
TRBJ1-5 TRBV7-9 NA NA TGTGCCAGCAGCTTAGAGGGAGGGAAGGGCAATCAGCCCCAGCATTTT CASSLEGGKGNQPQHF
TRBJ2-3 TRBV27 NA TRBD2 TGTGCCAGCAGTTTATCACCTAGCGGGAGGGCCACAGATACGCAGTATTTT CASSLSPSGRATDTQYF
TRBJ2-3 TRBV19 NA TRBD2 TGTGCCAGTGGCCGGGACTACAACACAGATACGCAGTATTTT CASGRDYNTDTQYF
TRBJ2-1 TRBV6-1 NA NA TGTGCCAGCAGTGGGCGGAAGGGGGGGTCCTACAATGAGCAGTTCTTC CASSGRKGGSYNEQFF
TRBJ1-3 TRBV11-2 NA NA TGTGCCAGCAGCTTTCTACAGGGTCCTGGAAACACCATATATTTT CASSFLQGPGNTIYF
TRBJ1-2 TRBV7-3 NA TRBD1 TGTGCCAGCAGCTTGGGGACAGGAAGCTATGGCTACACCTTC CASSLGTGSYGYTF
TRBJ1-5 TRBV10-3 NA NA TGTGCCATCAGTGAGTCAGGGGAGGGATATCAGCCCCAGCATTTT CAISESGEGYQPQHF
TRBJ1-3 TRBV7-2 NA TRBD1 TGTGCCAGCAGTCCGGGACAGGGGTTCTCTGGAAACACCATATATTTT CASSPGQGFSGNTIYF
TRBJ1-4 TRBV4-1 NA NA TGCGCCAGCAGCCAAGTCGGCAGGGGTCATGAAAAACTGTTTTTT CASSQVGRGHEKLFF
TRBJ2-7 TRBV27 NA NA TGTGCCAGCAGTTTAAGTCAGGGTTCGACGGGCGAGCAGTACTTC CASSLSQGSTGEQYF
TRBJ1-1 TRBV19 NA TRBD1 TGTGCCAGTAGTACCCGGACAGGGGTTACTGAAGCTTTCTTT CASSTRTGVTEAFF
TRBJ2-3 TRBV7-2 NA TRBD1 TGTGCCAGCAGCTTAGGGGACAGGCTATTTAGCACAGATACGCAGTATTTT CASSLGDRLFSTDTQYF
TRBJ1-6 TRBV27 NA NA TGTGCCAGCAGTCAAGGCCGGGGGTATTCACCCCTCCACTTT CASSQGRGYSPLHF
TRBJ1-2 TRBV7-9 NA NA TGTGCCAGCAGCTTGGTAGTACCGTCGGAGGGCTACACCTTC CASSLVVPSEGYTF
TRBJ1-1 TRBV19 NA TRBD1 TGTGCCAGTAGTATGTCCCTGGGACAGGGGGGCACTGAAGCTTTCTTT CASSMSLGQGGTEAFF
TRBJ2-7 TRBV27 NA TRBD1 TGTGCCAGCAGTTTATCTAGGCGGCAGGGGGCCCACTACGAGCAGTACTTC CASSLSRRQGAHYEQYF
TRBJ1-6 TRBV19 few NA TGTGCCAGTAGTATCAAGGGGTATAATTCACCCCTCCACTTT CASSIKGYNSPLHF
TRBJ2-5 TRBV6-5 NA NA TGTGCCAGCAGTTACGTGGGAGAAGAGACCCAGTACTTC CASSYVGEETQYF
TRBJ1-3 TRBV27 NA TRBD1 TGTGCCAGCAGTTTATCGGCACAGGGGGCTAATTCTGGAAACACCATATATTTT CASSLSAQGANSGNTIYF
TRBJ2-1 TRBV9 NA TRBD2 TGTGCCAGCAGCGTAGCTACGGGGGGACTAGCGGAATTACCCAATGAGCAGTTCTTC CASSVATGGLAELPNEQFF
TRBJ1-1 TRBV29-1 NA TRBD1 TGCAGCGCCAGGGGGTCCCTTGGGGACACTGAAGCTTTCTTT CSARGSLGDTEAFF
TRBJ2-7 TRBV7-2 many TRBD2 TGTGCCAGCAGCTTAGGAGGACTAGCGGGACTTTCCTACGAGCAGTACTTC CASSLGGLAGLSYEQYF
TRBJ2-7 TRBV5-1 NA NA TGCGCCAGCAGCTTGACAGCCTACTACGAGCAGTACTTC CASSLTAYYEQYF
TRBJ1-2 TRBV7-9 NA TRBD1 TGTGCCAGCAGCTCCCCCGTTGACAGGGACTATGGCTACACCTTC CASSSPVDRDYGYTF
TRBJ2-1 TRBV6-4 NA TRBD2 TGTGCCAGCAGTGACAGCGGGGGGGACTACAATGAGCAGTTCTTC CASSDSGGDYNEQFF
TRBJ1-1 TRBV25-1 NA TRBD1 TGTGCCAGCAGTGCCCACAGGGGTCGGCGGACTGAAGCTTTCTTT CASSAHRGRRTEAFF
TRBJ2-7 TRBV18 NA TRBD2 TGTGCCAGCTCACCCCGGGGAGGGAACGAGCAGTACTTC CASSPRGGNEQYF
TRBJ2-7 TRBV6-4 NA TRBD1 TGTGCCAGCCCTGACAGGGGGCTGGGCGAGCAGTACTTC CASPDRGLGEQYF
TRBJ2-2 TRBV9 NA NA TGTGCCAGCAGCTCCCTGGGTGGAGCGGCCGGGGAGCTGTTTTTT CASSSLGGAAGELFF
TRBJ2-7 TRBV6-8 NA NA TGTGCCAGCAGAAACAGGGCTTACGAGCAGTACTTC CASRNRAYEQYF
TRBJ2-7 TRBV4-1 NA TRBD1 TGCGCCAGCAGCCGGTCACCCGGGACAGAGGGCCACGAGCAGTACTTC CASSRSPGTEGHEQYF
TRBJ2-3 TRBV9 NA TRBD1 TGTGCCAGCAGCCCCGGGGACAGTAGCACAGATACGCAGTATTTT CASSPGDSSTDTQYF
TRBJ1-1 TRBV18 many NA TGTGCCAGCTCATCTGGCAGGGGCATGAACACTGAAGCTTTCTTT CASSSGRGMNTEAFF
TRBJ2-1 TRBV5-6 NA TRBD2 TGTGCCAGCAGCTTGGGACTAGCGGGAGACAATGAGCAGTTCTTC CASSLGLAGDNEQFF
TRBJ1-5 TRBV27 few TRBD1 TGTGCCAGCAGTTTAAGAGGTGGAAAGGACAGGGCTAGCAATCAGCCCCAGCATTTT CASSLRGGKDRASNQPQHF
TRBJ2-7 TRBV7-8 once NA TGTGCCAGCAGCTTATCCCCTCCACGGCGGAATGACGAGCAGTACTTC CASSLSPPRRNDEQYF
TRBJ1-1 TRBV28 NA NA TGTGCCACCCGGTCGACAGCGAACACTGAAGCTTTCTTT CATRSTANTEAFF
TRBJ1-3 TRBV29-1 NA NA TGCAGCGTTGAGACACGAGCTGGTTCCTCTGGAAACACCATATATTTT CSVETRAGSSGNTIYF
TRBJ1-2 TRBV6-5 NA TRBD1 TGTGCCAGCAGTTCAGGGGGACTCAGTGGCTACACCTTC CASSSGGLSGYTF
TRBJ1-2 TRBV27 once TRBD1 TGTGCCAGCAGCCGCATGGGACAGAGTAATGGCTACACCTTC CASSRMGQSNGYTF
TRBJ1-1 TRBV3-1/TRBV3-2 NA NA TGTGCCAGCAGCTTTGACGGAGTTAACACTGAAGCTTTCTTT CASSFDGVNTEAFF
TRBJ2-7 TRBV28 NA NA TGTGCCAGCAGACGGGGGTACCTCGAGCAGTACTTC CASRRGYLEQYF
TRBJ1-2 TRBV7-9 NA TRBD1 TGTGCCAGCAGCTCCTGGGGGACAGGGTTAAACTATGGCTACACCTTC CASSSWGTGLNYGYTF
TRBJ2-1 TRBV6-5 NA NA TGTGCCACCCGCCCGCGGCGGGCCTCCTACAATGAGCAGTTCTTC CATRPRRASYNEQFF
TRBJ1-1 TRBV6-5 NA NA TGTGCCAGCAGTTACTGGGGCAGGGGATCTGGTGAAGCTTTCTTT CASSYWGRGSGEAFF
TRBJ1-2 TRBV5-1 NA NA TGCGCCAGCAGCTTGGCACCTTCCCGGTTAGGGGAAGGCTACACCTTC CASSLAPSRLGEGYTF
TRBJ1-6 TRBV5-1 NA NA TGCGCCAGCAGCTTAAATACAGGGTCCAATTCACCCCTCCACTTT CASSLNTGSNSPLHF
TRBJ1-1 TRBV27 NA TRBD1 TGTGCCAGCAGTTCCCACGGACAGGCGGGTGAAGCTTTCTTT CASSSHGQAGEAFF
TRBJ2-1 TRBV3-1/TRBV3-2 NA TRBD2 TGTGCCAGCAGCGGGACTAGATACAATGAGCAGTTCTTC CASSGTRYNEQFF
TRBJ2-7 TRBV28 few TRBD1 TGTGCCAGCAGTGGAAGGGGGCTGTCCTACGAGCAGTACTTC CASSGRGLSYEQYF